The 26 T cell receptor beta chains listed next were all sequenced from one sample in a study of CD8 T cells in ankylosing spondylitis. MiXCR, run by TCRdb on the 5' RACE reads, gives a single entry per CDR3 protein. Among 200,000 or so distinct CDR3 sequences listed, over 15% were seen once. Source material: blood, either unsorted or a sorted T cell fraction (not recorded which). The origin of the receptors is a male donor aged 10-29 years with ankylosing spondylitis or in good health (not recorded which).

The J gene is TRBJ2-7, the V gene TRBV29-1; possibly TRBD2 for D (5 bases). Looked up from germline, CDR1 is SQVTM and CDR2 is ANQGSEA. The germline V and J ends were trimmed by 8 bases and 1 base, with 12 bases remaining between them. The CDR3 contains 12 residues. The CDR3 spells CSSEGGSYEQYV. For the CDR3, the DNA is TGCAGCTCCGAGGGCGGATCCTACGAGCAGTACGTC.

This chain connects TRBV30 to TRBJ2-7; unclear D gene. Germline lookup yields CDR1 GTSNPN and CDR2 SVGIG (reference sequence). V dropped 2 bases and J dropped 6 bases, with 17 bases sitting between them. The CDR3 totals 14 residues. The CDR3 sequence: CAWSIPGPSFEQYF. CDR3 DNA sequence: TGTGCCTGGAGTATCCCCGGGCCAAGTTTCGAGCAGTACTTC.

This clonotype came up a few times. CDR3 sequence: CAISQGRQETQYF. The CDR3 bases are TGTGCCATCAGCCAGGGGAGGCAAGAGACCCAGTACTTC. The chain combines TRBV10-3 with TRBJ2-5; the D gene could be TRBD1 or TRBD2 (6 bases each). This CDR3 is built from 13 residues. V dropped 6 bases and J dropped 2 bases, with 10 bases sitting between them. In germline, CDR1 is ENHRY, CDR2 SYGVKD.

This clonotype was recorded many times. The V call is TRBV4-1, the J call TRBJ1-5, with D unclear. Germline V lookup: CDR1 MGHRA, CDR2 YSYEKL. This CDR3 region has 17 residues. V was shortened by 4 bases and J by 0 bases, with 16 bases between the two germline ends. In DNA form, the CDR3 reads TGCGCCAGCAGCCGCCGAAGGAACACAGTTAGCAATCAGCCCCAGCATTTT. It is translated as CASSRRRNTVSNQPQHF.

In its sample, this clonotype was seen many times. The J gene is TRBJ2-2, the V gene TRBV5-1; D gene unclear. Germline V CDR1 and CDR2: SGHRS, YFSETQ. V lost 0 bases to trimming and J lost 0 bases, with 6 bases between them. There are 15 residues in the CDR3. The CDR3 sequence is CASSLAKTNTGELFF. CDR3 bases: TGCGCCAGCAGCTTGGCCAAGACGAACACCGGGGAGCTGTTTTTT.

In its sample, this clonotype was seen many times. The J gene is TRBJ2-5, the V gene TRBV12-3 or TRBV12-4, with 7 bases matching TRBD2. V lost 5 bases, J lost 5 bases, and 8 bases stayed unmatched. The CDR3 has 14 amino acids. The CDR3 reads CASSGLAARETQYF. The CDR3 DNA is TGTGCCAGCAGTGGCCTAGCGGCAAGGGAGACCCAGTACTTC.

This clonotype was recorded at least ten times. J is TRBJ2-3 and V is TRBV28; the D gene could be TRBD1 or TRBD2 (7 bases each). The CDR3 is 17 residues long. Germline CDR1 and CDR2: MDHEN and SYDVKM. Trimming removed 6 bases from V and 0 bases from J, with 19 bases in between. For the CDR3, the DNA is TGTGCCAGCAGGGGGGGAGGGGGCATCCTCAGCACAGATACGCAGTATTTT. As protein: CASRGGGGILSTDTQYF.

This clonotype occurred many times. The CDR3 loop reads CASSPMDRVYEQYV. DNA of the CDR3: TGTGCCAGCAGCCCCATGGACAGGGTCTACGAGCAGTACGTC. V gene TRBV7-9 combines with J gene TRBJ2-7; 8 positions agree with TRBD1. Germline CDR1 is SEHNR and CDR2 is FQNEAQ (reference sequence). V dropped 5 bases and J dropped 3; count of bases not matched to a gene: 6. The CDR3 is made up of 14 amino acids.

This clonotype was counted many times. V usage is TRBV7-2 and J usage is TRBJ2-7; the match to TRBD1 covers 9 bases. After removal of 0 bases from V and 4 bases from J, the junction contained 4 bases not matched to a gene. Germline CDR1 SGHTA, CDR2 FQGNSA. This CDR3 is built from 15 residues. Written as DNA, the CDR3 is TGTGCCAGCAGCTTAGCGGTGGGACAGGGTTACGAGCAGTACTTC. It codes for CASSLAVGQGYEQYF.

Many counts were recorded for this clonotype. The rearrangement links TRBV12-3 or TRBV12-4 to TRBJ1-1; D remains ambiguous. The CDR3 extends over 15 amino acids. Trimming shortened V by 6 bases and J by 2 bases, and 16 bases separated the two germline ends. CDR3 amino acids: CASSNSGDRNTEAFF. CDR3 bases: TGTGCCAGCAGCAATTCAGGTGACCGCAACACTGAAGCTTTCTTT.

This clonotype was recorded many times. This chain links TRBV5-1 with TRBJ2-5; either TRBD1 or TRBD2 may supply D (5 bases each). Deletions cut 0 bases from V and 7 bases from J, with 13 bases between. Germline V gene data show CDR1 as SGHRS and CDR2 as YFSETQ. The CDR3 has 14 amino acids. CDR3 nucleotide sequence: TGCGCCAGCAGCTTGGCCAGAGACAGCGGGACCCAGTACTTC. Its protein product is CASSLARDSGTQYF.

There are many counts of this clonotype. The chain has TRBV12-3 or TRBV12-4 and TRBJ1-2; D is possibly TRBD1 (5 bases). This CDR3 comprises 14 residues. Between the trimmed V and J ends, which lost 5 bases and 4 bases, there was a span of 14 bases. The CDR3: CASSQGGLGYGYTF. Here the CDR3 DNA reads TGTGCCAGCAGTCAGGGAGGTCTTGGCTATGGCTACACCTTC.

The table lists this clonotype with a few counts. This chain joins TRBV7-2 and TRBJ2-3; tentative D call: TRBD2 (5 bases). Trimming stripped 5 bases from V and 6 bases from J, with 18 bases between. This CDR3 comprises 15 residues. Germline CDR1 reads SGHTA; CDR2 reads FQGNSA. DNA for the CDR3: TGTGCCAGCAGCCGCTCCCCCCGGGAACTGGATACGCAGTATTTT. It yields the protein CASSRSPRELDTQYF.

V usage is TRBV4-3 and J usage is TRBJ2-1; TRBD1 agrees at 7 bases. J gave up 2 bases and V 4 bases, and 5 bases lay outside the gene matches. Germline values: CDR1 LGHNA, CDR2 YSLEER. The CDR3 is 15 residues long. The CDR3 bases are TGCGCCAGCAGCCTGATCAGGGGGACCTACAATGAGCAGTTCTTC. It encodes CASSLIRGTYNEQFF.

The chain uses TRBV27 and TRBJ2-7; tentative D call: TRBD2 (5 bases). Germline-derived CDR1 and CDR2 are MNHEY and SMNVEV (reference sequence). Trimming cost V 2 bases and J 2 bases, with 10 bases left between them. The CDR3 has 14 amino acids. The CDR3 region is CASSLAGKTYEQYF. The CDR3 coding sequence is TGTGCCAGCAGTTTAGCGGGCAAGACCTACGAGCAGTACTTC.

In this sample, this clonotype turned up many times. The CDR3 protein is CAISQGPESYEQYF. CDR3 in DNA: TGTGCCATCAGTCAGGGACCAGAATCCTACGAGCAGTACTTC. The chain joins TRBV10-3 to TRBJ2-7; perhaps D is TRBD1 or TRBD2 (5 bases each). Germline values: CDR1 ENHRY, CDR2 SYGVKD. The CDR3 is 14 amino acids. Deletions cut 5 bases from V and 1 base from J, with 12 bases between.

This clonotype was counted a few times. This chain joins TRBV9 and TRBJ2-1; 7 bases agree with TRBD2. The CDR3 length is 16 residues. CDR1 and CDR2 from the germline V gene are SGDLS and YYNGEE. Trimming removed 3 bases from V and 0 bases from J; junction bases left unmatched: 6. CDR3 amino acids: CASSATGGSSYNEQFF. As DNA, the CDR3 is TGTGCCAGCAGCGCTACTGGCGGGAGCTCCTACAATGAGCAGTTCTTC.

This clonotype was observed many times. J is TRBJ2-2 and V is TRBV27; D might be TRBD1 or TRBD2, each matching 5 bases. V was pared by 1 base and J by 7 bases, with 10 bases between. The CDR3 extends over 14 amino acids. In germline, CDR1 is MNHEY, CDR2 SMNVEV (reference sequence). CDR3 sequence reads: CASSLWGTGGELFF. The DNA of the CDR3 is TGTGCCAGCAGTTTATGGGGGACGGGCGGGGAGCTGTTTTTT.

This clonotype came up many times. The chain joins TRBV7-2 to TRBJ2-7; D tentatively fits TRBD1 or TRBD2 (6 bases each). The germline V gene has CDR1 SGHTA and CDR2 FQGNSA. Between the trimmed V and J ends, which lost 5 bases and 4 bases, there was a span of 15 bases. There are 14 residues in the CDR3. The CDR3 DNA reads as TGTGCCAGCAGCCGAGGGGGGAGTACTTACGAGCAGTACTTC. Amino acid sequence: CASSRGGSTYEQYF.

This clonotype was counted many times. V gene TRBV7-8 combines with J gene TRBJ2-2, with 8 bases identical to TRBD1. The CDR3 has 15 amino acids. CDR1 and CDR2 from the germline V gene are SGHVS and FQNEAQ. The V segment lost 0 bases and the J segment 5 bases; nucleotides outside the gene matches: 2. The CDR3 DNA is TGTGCCAGCAGCTTAGCCAGGGGGCAGACCGGGGAGCTGTTTTTT. It specifies CASSLARGQTGELFF.

The chain joins TRBV29-1 to TRBJ2-5, with unresolved D. Per germline, CDR1 SQVTM and CDR2 ANQGSEA. V lost 1 base to trimming and J lost 5 bases, with 23 bases between them. The length of the CDR3 is 17 residues. The CDR3 DNA follows: TGCAGCGTTGAAGTCAGCGCCCATGGGCAGTCCGGGGAGACCCAGTACTTC. This codes for CSVEVSAHGQSGETQYF.

This clonotype occurred many times. This rearrangement joins TRBV4-3 to TRBJ2-3, with D hard to call. The CDR3 has 15 amino acids. Germline V gives CDR1 LGHNA, CDR2 YSLEER. V was trimmed by 0 bases and J by 4 bases, leaving 11 bases between them. The CDR3 nucleotides read TGCGCCAGCAGCCAAGAGCTAATATATCCAGATACGCAGTATTTT. It encodes CASSQELIYPDTQYF.

V is TRBV27 and J is TRBJ2-7, with 10 bases fitting TRBD2. The junction had 5 bases not matched to a gene; V was cut back by 6 bases and J by 3 bases. Germline CDR1 is MNHEY and CDR2 is SMNVEV (reference sequence). CDR3 length equals 14 residues. The CDR3 is CASRKTSGLYEQYF. The CDR3 nucleotides read TGTGCCAGCAGAAAGACTAGCGGGCTCTACGAGCAGTACTTC.

This rearrangement joins TRBV5-6 to TRBJ2-3; 8 bases are a match to TRBD1. The junction had 12 bases not matched to a gene; V was cut back by 3 bases and J by 0 bases. CDR1 SGHDT and CDR2 YYEEEE come from the germline V gene. The CDR3 extends over 18 amino acids. CDR3 in DNA: TGTGCCAGCAGCTACGGACAGGGAACTCCCTTTAGCACAGATACGCAGTATTTT. This gives the protein CASSYGQGTPFSTDTQYF.

This clonotype was counted many times. The chain couples TRBV25-1 to TRBJ1-1, with D perhaps matching TRBD1 (5 bases). The CDR3 extends over 14 amino acids. V was pared by 5 bases and J by 5 bases, with 15 bases between. The germline gives CDR1 MGHDK, CDR2 SYGVNS. In nucleotides, the CDR3 is TGTGCCAGCAGTACCGGGGCCGGGAATACTGAAGCTTTCTTT. This codes for CASSTGAGNTEAFF.

This clonotype was recorded many times. This chain connects TRBV14 to TRBJ2-1; a weak D match, TRBD2 (6 bases). Germline CDR1 is SGHDN and CDR2 is FVKESK. Deletions cut 1 base from V and 9 bases from J, with 13 bases between. The CDR3 extends over 14 amino acids. CDR3 region: CASSQVRGGSEQFF. The CDR3 region has the DNA TGTGCCAGCAGCCAAGTGAGAGGAGGGAGTGAGCAGTTCTTC.